These T cell receptor beta chains were read from a single sample in a study of blood T cells in healthy people across ages. TCRdb reanalysed the 5' RACE reads using MiXCR and keeps one entry per CDR3 protein. The data show 1,300,000 or so distinct CDR3 sequences, approximately 59% seen once. The specimen sequenced was blood. The receptors shown here come from a man aged 18 to 30 in good health. Both conserved end residues are part of each CDR3. A D gene is named only where the DNA matches it firmly. A row's size may be missing; if present it is once, few, many or a size class.

CDR3nt: TGTGCCAGCAGTTTATCGGGCAGGCCCGGGGGGAGGGCTGGCTACACCTTC
CDR3aa: CASSLSGRPGGRAGYTF
abundance: few
j_gene: TRBJ1-2
d_gene: -
v_gene: TRBV27

CDR3nt: TGTGCCAGTAGTATAGCCCACGGGGTGAAGGCCTACGAGCAGTACTTC
CDR3aa: CASSIAHGVKAYEQYF
abundance: -
j_gene: TRBJ2-7
d_gene: -
v_gene: TRBV19

CDR3nt: TGTGCCATCAGTGAGAGAAACTCTAGCGGGAGAGGATTGGTGTTATTGGTTACTGAGCAGTTCTTC
CDR3aa: CAISERNSSGRGLVLLVTEQFF
abundance: once
j_gene: TRBJ2-1
d_gene: TRBD2
v_gene: TRBV10-3

CDR3nt: TGCGCCAGCAGCGGACCAGACAGGGGGGGCACAGATACGCAGTATTTT
CDR3aa: CASSGPDRGGTDTQYF
abundance: once
j_gene: TRBJ2-3
d_gene: TRBD1
v_gene: TRBV4-1

CDR3nt: TGTGCCAGCAGCGTGGCCCTCCGGCTGCAGCAGTTCTTC
CDR3aa: CASSVALRLQQFF
abundance: -
j_gene: TRBJ2-1
d_gene: -
v_gene: TRBV7-9

CDR3nt: TGTGCCAGCAGTTACTCAAGGGTAGCGGGGACCTACGAGCAGTACTTC
CDR3aa: CASSYSRVAGTYEQYF
abundance: few
j_gene: TRBJ2-7
d_gene: TRBD2
v_gene: TRBV6-2/TRBV6-3

CDR3nt: TGTGCCAGCAGCTCGAACAGGGGGGGCACTGAAGCTTTCTTT
CDR3aa: CASSSNRGGTEAFF
abundance: -
j_gene: TRBJ1-1
d_gene: TRBD1
v_gene: TRBV7-9

CDR3nt: TGCAGTGCTTGGACTAGCAATTCTTACGAGCAGTACTTC
CDR3aa: CSAWTSNSYEQYF
abundance: -
j_gene: TRBJ2-7
d_gene: TRBD2
v_gene: TRBV20-1

CDR3nt: TGTGCCAGCAAATTTTCGGTCTCCTACGAGCAGTACTTC
CDR3aa: CASKFSVSYEQYF
abundance: -
j_gene: TRBJ2-7
d_gene: -
v_gene: TRBV6-1

CDR3nt: TGTGCCAGCAGGACTAGTTACTCCCTCTACAATGAGCAGTTCTTC
CDR3aa: CASRTSYSLYNEQFF
abundance: -
j_gene: TRBJ2-1
d_gene: -
v_gene: TRBV2

CDR3nt: TGCAGCGTTCCGACTAGCGGGCTCGCAGATACGCAGTATTTT
CDR3aa: CSVPTSGLADTQYF
abundance: -
j_gene: TRBJ2-3
d_gene: TRBD2
v_gene: TRBV29-1

CDR3nt: TGTGCCAGCAGTCCCCTGTTAAGGGGGTCGAACACTGAAGCTTTCTTT
CDR3aa: CASSPLLRGSNTEAFF
abundance: once
j_gene: TRBJ1-1
d_gene: -
v_gene: TRBV6-6

CDR3nt: TGCAGCGCTAGGGGACAGTATGAAGCTTTCTTT
CDR3aa: CSARGQYEAFF
abundance: once
j_gene: TRBJ1-1
d_gene: TRBD1
v_gene: TRBV29-1

CDR3nt: TGTGCCAGCAGCTTAAGGGGGCAGACCCTGAACACTGAAGCTTTCTTT
CDR3aa: CASSLRGQTLNTEAFF
abundance: -
j_gene: TRBJ1-1
d_gene: TRBD1
v_gene: TRBV7-9

CDR3nt: TGTGCCAGCAGCTTATCACCCGGAAGGCAAAATGGCTACACCTTC
CDR3aa: CASSLSPGRQNGYTF
abundance: -
j_gene: TRBJ1-2
d_gene: -
v_gene: TRBV11-2

CDR3nt: TGCAGCGTTGGAGGGGGTACGAGGTTTAACTATGGCTACACCTTC
CDR3aa: CSVGGGTRFNYGYTF
abundance: -
j_gene: TRBJ1-2
d_gene: -
v_gene: TRBV29-1

CDR3nt: TGCGCCAGCGGCCTAGGGACAGCAACGCAAGAGACCCAGTACTTC
CDR3aa: CASGLGTATQETQYF
abundance: -
j_gene: TRBJ2-5
d_gene: TRBD1
v_gene: TRBV5-1

CDR3nt: TGCAGTGCGGGAGAGGTCACTGAAGCTTTCTTT
CDR3aa: CSAGEVTEAFF
abundance: -
j_gene: TRBJ1-1
d_gene: -
v_gene: TRBV20-1

CDR3nt: TGTGCCAGCAGCTCCCGGGACAGATTTAACTATGGCTACACCTTC
CDR3aa: CASSSRDRFNYGYTF
abundance: once
j_gene: TRBJ1-2
d_gene: TRBD1
v_gene: TRBV11-2

CDR3nt: TGCGCCAGCAGCCAAGACCCGGGTTACACAGATGCGCAGTATTTT
CDR3aa: CASSQDPGYTDAQYF
abundance: few
j_gene: TRBJ2-3
d_gene: -
v_gene: TRBV4-3

CDR3nt: TGTGCTAGTGGTTCGGGGTCATCTAGCACAGATACGCAGTATTTT
CDR3aa: CASGSGSSSTDTQYF
abundance: few
j_gene: TRBJ2-3
d_gene: -
v_gene: TRBV12-5

CDR3nt: TGCAGCGTTCTAGAAAGGACAGACTACGAGCAGTACTTC
CDR3aa: CSVLERTDYEQYF
abundance: few
j_gene: TRBJ2-7
d_gene: -
v_gene: TRBV29-1

CDR3nt: TGTGCCACCAGCTGGACAGCTACTAGCTATGGCTACACCTTC
CDR3aa: CATSWTATSYGYTF
abundance: -
j_gene: TRBJ1-2
d_gene: -
v_gene: TRBV15

CDR3nt: TGCGCCAGCAGCCTAGGGACAGGGTTTGAGACGAACACTGAAGCTTTCTTT
CDR3aa: CASSLGTGFETNTEAFF
abundance: few
j_gene: TRBJ1-1
d_gene: TRBD1
v_gene: TRBV4-1

CDR3nt: TGCAGCGTTGGCGCACGGGCATACTCTGGGGCCAGCGTCCTGACTTTC
CDR3aa: CSVGARAYSGASVLTF
abundance: -
j_gene: TRBJ2-6
d_gene: -
v_gene: TRBV29-1

CDR3nt: TGTGCCAGCGGATACACAGCGGGCAGCTCCTACGAGCAGTACTTC
CDR3aa: CASGYTAGSSYEQYF
abundance: few
j_gene: TRBJ2-7
d_gene: -
v_gene: TRBV6-2/TRBV6-3

CDR3nt: TGTGCCAGCAGTCGTCCGGGACTAGAAGGAGATACGCAGTATTTT
CDR3aa: CASSRPGLEGDTQYF
abundance: few
j_gene: TRBJ2-3
d_gene: TRBD2
v_gene: TRBV28

CDR3nt: TGCACCTCATCGGGGAAGAGCTCCTACAAGGAGCAGTTCTTC
CDR3aa: CTSSGKSSYKEQFF
abundance: -
j_gene: TRBJ2-1
d_gene: -
v_gene: TRBV29-1

CDR3nt: TGTGCCAGCAGTGAAGAAAAGTCAGACCAAGAGACCCAGTACTTC
CDR3aa: CASSEEKSDQETQYF
abundance: few
j_gene: TRBJ2-5
d_gene: -
v_gene: TRBV6-1

CDR3nt: TGTGCCAGCAGTCGACAGACCGGGGAGCTGTTTTTT
CDR3aa: CASSRQTGELFF
abundance: -
j_gene: TRBJ2-2
d_gene: -
v_gene: TRBV6-5

CDR3nt: TGTGCCAGCAGCTTAAAGCTAGTCCCAATCGAGCAGCTCTTC
CDR3aa: CASSLKLVPIEQLF
abundance: -
j_gene: TRBJ2-1
d_gene: -
v_gene: TRBV7-2

CDR3nt: TGTGCCAGCAGTTGGACAGGGATGGGAGGCTACTATGGCTACACCTTC
CDR3aa: CASSWTGMGGYYGYTF
abundance: -
j_gene: TRBJ1-2
d_gene: TRBD1
v_gene: TRBV6-2/TRBV6-3

CDR3nt: TGTGCCAGCAGCTCAAGCAGGGGTAACTACGAGCAGTACTTC
CDR3aa: CASSSSRGNYEQYF
abundance: -
j_gene: TRBJ2-7
d_gene: -
v_gene: TRBV4-2

CDR3nt: TGCAGCGCAGCAGGACAGGAGATAAATGAGCAGTTCTTC
CDR3aa: CSAAGQEINEQFF
abundance: few
j_gene: TRBJ2-1
d_gene: TRBD1
v_gene: TRBV29-1

CDR3nt: TGCAGCGTGGTGACAGCCCTGAGCGAGAATGAGCAGTTCTTC
CDR3aa: CSVVTALSENEQFF
abundance: few
j_gene: TRBJ2-1
d_gene: -
v_gene: TRBV29-1

CDR3nt: TGTGCCAGCAGCTATAGCGGGGGGATCACAGATACGCAGTATTTT
CDR3aa: CASSYSGGITDTQYF
abundance: few
j_gene: TRBJ2-3
d_gene: TRBD2
v_gene: TRBV7-2

CDR3nt: TGTGCCAGCCTGAGCGGGACATCATCCTACGAGCAGTACTTC
CDR3aa: CASLSGTSSYEQYF
abundance: -
j_gene: TRBJ2-7
d_gene: -
v_gene: TRBV2

CDR3nt: TGCAGTGCCCCATTAAATGAGCAGTTCTTC
CDR3aa: CSAPLNEQFF
abundance: -
j_gene: TRBJ2-1
d_gene: -
v_gene: TRBV20-1

CDR3nt: TGCGCCAGCAGCCAAGAATTCGGAAAACTAGCGGGGGAGGATAAGGAAGAGACCCAGTACTTC
CDR3aa: CASSQEFGKLAGEDKEETQYF
abundance: few
j_gene: TRBJ2-5
d_gene: TRBD2
v_gene: TRBV4-3

CDR3nt: TGCGCCAGCAGCCAAGATCGATTGGCTGCGGGCTACGAGCAGTACTTC
CDR3aa: CASSQDRLAAGYEQYF
abundance: -
j_gene: TRBJ2-7
d_gene: -
v_gene: TRBV4-3

CDR3nt: TGTGCCAGCAGCTTGCCTTTTGAAGATACGCAGTATTTT
CDR3aa: CASSLPFEDTQYF
abundance: -
j_gene: TRBJ2-3
d_gene: -
v_gene: TRBV7-2

CDR3nt: TGTGCCAGCAGCTTAGCCGGGGAGCTGTTTTTT
CDR3aa: CASSLAGELFF
abundance: many
j_gene: TRBJ2-2
d_gene: -
v_gene: TRBV7-9

CDR3nt: TGTGCCAGCAGATGGGACATACCGAACACTGAAGCTTTCTTT
CDR3aa: CASRWDIPNTEAFF
abundance: -
j_gene: TRBJ1-1
d_gene: -
v_gene: TRBV28

CDR3nt: TGCAGTGCTGGGGGTGGGGTGAGCAAAAACATTCAGTACTTC
CDR3aa: CSAGGGVSKNIQYF
abundance: few
j_gene: TRBJ2-4
d_gene: -
v_gene: TRBV20-1

CDR3nt: TGTGCCAGCAGCTATGAGGGGCGTTGGTACAATGAGCAGTTCTTC
CDR3aa: CASSYEGRWYNEQFF
abundance: -
j_gene: TRBJ2-1
d_gene: -
v_gene: TRBV14

CDR3nt: TGTGCCAGCAAGGAGGGGTGGAATGAGCAGTACTTC
CDR3aa: CASKEGWNEQYF
abundance: -
j_gene: TRBJ2-7
d_gene: -
v_gene: TRBV25-1

CDR3nt: TGTGCCAGCAGCCTCGTAGCGAAGAACAGGGAGACCCAGTACTTC
CDR3aa: CASSLVAKNRETQYF
abundance: -
j_gene: TRBJ2-5
d_gene: -
v_gene: TRBV4-2

CDR3nt: TGTGCCAGCAGTGAAGGGCCAGGTCCTACCTACGAGCAGTACTTC
CDR3aa: CASSEGPGPTYEQYF
abundance: -
j_gene: TRBJ2-7
d_gene: -
v_gene: TRBV2

CDR3nt: TGTGCCATCACGGCTTATGGGGGGGGAACCACAGATACGCAGTATTTT
CDR3aa: CAITAYGGGTTDTQYF
abundance: -
j_gene: TRBJ2-3
d_gene: TRBD2
v_gene: TRBV10-3

CDR3nt: TGTGCCAGCAGCTCCCGGGGGAACGAAAAACTGTTTTTT
CDR3aa: CASSSRGNEKLFF
abundance: -
j_gene: TRBJ1-4
d_gene: -
v_gene: TRBV13